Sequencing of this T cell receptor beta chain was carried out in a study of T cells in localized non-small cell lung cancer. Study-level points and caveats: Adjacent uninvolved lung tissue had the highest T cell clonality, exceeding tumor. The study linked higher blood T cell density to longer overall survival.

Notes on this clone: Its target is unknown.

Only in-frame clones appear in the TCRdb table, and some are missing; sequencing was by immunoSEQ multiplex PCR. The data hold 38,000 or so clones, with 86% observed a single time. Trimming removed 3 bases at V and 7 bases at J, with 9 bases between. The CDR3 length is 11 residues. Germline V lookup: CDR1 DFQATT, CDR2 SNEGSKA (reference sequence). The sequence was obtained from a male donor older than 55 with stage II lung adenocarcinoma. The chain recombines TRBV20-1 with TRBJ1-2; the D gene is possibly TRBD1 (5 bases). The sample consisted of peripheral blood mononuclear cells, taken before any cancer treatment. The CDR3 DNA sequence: TGCAGTGCTAGGCCCGGGACTGGCTACACCTTC. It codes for CSARPGTGYTF.